The 18 T cell receptor beta chains in this list originate from one sample, sequenced in a study of T cell repertoires in cytomegalovirus infection. From the reads, TCRdb called clonotypes with MiXCR, one entry per CDR3 protein. The profile shows approximately 100,000 distinct CDR3 sequences, roughly 40% of them singletons. These TCRs are of unknown antigen specificity. The starting material was CD8+ T cells from cultured PBMCs, obtained from culture after CMV antigen stimulation. These receptors all come from a human donor in good health (CMV status not recorded). Some clones in this sample may be carry-over from other donors' samples.

The V gene is TRBV7-9, the J gene TRBJ1-4; D is uncertain. CDR1 is SEHNR and CDR2 is FQNEAQ in the germline V gene (reference sequence). The CDR3 runs to 14 residues. V lost 5 bases to trimming and J lost 4 bases, with 11 bases between them. The CDR3 DNA reads TGTGCCAGCAGCCCCCGAGAGATTAATGAAAAACTGTTTTTT. It encodes CASSPREINEKLFF.

V usage is TRBV7-6 and J usage is TRBJ1-4; D gene ambiguous. Germline CDR1 is SGHVS and CDR2 is FNYEAQ. The CDR3 covers 15 residues. Trimming stripped 5 bases from V and 8 bases from J, with 18 bases between. The CDR3: CASSPSQTIPEKLFF. CDR3 DNA sequence: TGTGCCAGCAGCCCTTCTCAGACAATTCCCGAAAAACTGTTTTTT. The entire variable domain, with the rest obtained from reference TRBV7-6 and TRBJ1-4, is as follows: GAGVSQSPRYKVTKRGQDVALRCDPISGHVSLYWYRQALGQGPEFLTYFNYEAQQDKSGLPNDRFSAERPEGSISTLTIQRTEQRDSAMYRCASSPSQTIPEKLFFGSGTQLSVL.

The chain recombines TRBV3-1 with TRBJ2-1, with 10 bases aligning to TRBD2. Trimming at V came to 3 bases and at J to 9 bases, leaving 14 bases not matched to a gene. Germline V gene lookup returns CDR1 LGHDT and CDR2 YNNKEL (reference sequence). The CDR3 totals 17 residues. The DNA of the CDR3 is TGTGCCAGCAGCCAGATTTTATTAGCGGGGGGCCTCACTGAGCAGTTCTTC. Amino acids: CASSQILLAGGLTEQFF.

This chain joins TRBV5-5 and TRBJ2-1, with 9 bases matching TRBD2. CDR3 size: 15 residues. J gave up 7 bases and V 0 bases, and 5 bases lay outside the gene matches. Germline-derived CDR1 and CDR2 are SGHKS and YYEKEE (reference sequence). In nucleotides, the CDR3 is TGTGCCAGCAGCTTGGGCGGGGGGGCTGAAAATGAGCAGTTCTTC. Its translation is CASSLGGGAENEQFF.

The chain carries TRBV7-9 and TRBJ2-7, with D possibly TRBD1 on 6 matching bases. V was cut by 6 bases and J by 7 bases, with 22 bases left in between. This CDR3 spans 15 amino acids. Germline CDR1 reads SEHNR; CDR2 reads FQNEAQ (reference sequence). The CDR3 DNA reads TGTGCCAGCAGTTACCCCCAGGGGTTCACCGATGAGCAGTACTTC. Protein: CASSYPQGFTDEQYF. Supplemented by reference TRBV7-9 and TRBJ2-7, the full variable domain reads DTGVSQNPRHKITKRGQNVTFRCDPISEHNRLYWYRQTLGQGPEFLTYFQNEAQLEKSRLLSDRFSAERPKGSFSTLEIQRTEQGDSAMYLCASSYPQGFTDEQYFGPGTRLTVT.

In its sample, this clonotype was seen once. The chain links TRBV11-2 to TRBJ2-7; D possibly matches TRBD1 or TRBD2 (5 bases each). V lost 4 bases to trimming and J lost 5 bases, with 18 bases between them. Looked up from germline, CDR1 is SGHAT and CDR2 is FQNNGV. The CDR3 is 15 residues long. The DNA for the CDR3 is TGTGCCAGCAGCTCCTGGGACCAAAGGAAGGACGAGCAGTACTTC. Protein product: CASSSWDQRKDEQYF.

The chain is built from TRBV7-3 and TRBJ1-1, with D maybe TRBD1 (6 bases). The CDR3 loop spans 13 amino acids. Trimming shortened V by 2 bases and J by 5 bases, and 9 bases separated the two germline ends. From germline, CDR1 is SGHTA and CDR2 FQGTGA. CDR3 region: CASSLSGETEAFF. DNA for the CDR3: TGTGCCAGCAGCTTATCAGGGGAGACTGAAGCTTTCTTT.

This chain links TRBV20-1 with TRBJ2-3, with 8 nucleotides matching TRBD2. After removal of 0 bases from V and 5 bases from J, the junction contained 7 bases not matched to a gene. Germline V gives CDR1 DFQATT, CDR2 SNEGSKA (reference sequence). The CDR3 spans 15 residues. CDR3 in amino acids: CSAREGSGGLDTQYF. In DNA, the CDR3 is TGCAGTGCTAGAGAAGGAAGCGGGGGCCTAGATACGCAGTATTTT.

The rearrangement links TRBV7-2 to TRBJ1-1; D gene unclear. This CDR3 has 14 residues. Between the trimmed V and J ends, which lost 5 bases and 0 bases, there was a span of 10 bases. Per the germline V gene, CDR1 is SGHTA and CDR2 is FQGNSA. In nucleotides, the CDR3 is TGTGCCAGCAGCATGCCCGGGGTGAACACTGAAGCTTTCTTT. This gives the protein CASSMPGVNTEAFF.

V and J are TRBV27 and TRBJ1-2; D is uncertain. Germline values: CDR1 MNHEY, CDR2 SMNVEV (reference sequence). This CDR3 is 14 amino acids long. V lost 4 bases and J lost 0, with 9 bases in between. The DNA of the CDR3 is TGTGCCAGCAGTTCGAGGACTACTAACTATGGCTACACCTTC. Protein sequence: CASSSRTTNYGYTF.

A few counts support this clonotype. The chain employs TRBV7-3 and TRBJ2-2; no definite D call. Per the germline V gene, CDR1 is SGHTA and CDR2 is FQGTGA. The CDR3 spans 14 residues. V was trimmed by 0 bases and J by 9 bases, leaving 11 bases between them. The CDR3 bases are TGTGCCAGCAGCTTAACGTTAGATGGGAGGGAGCTGTTTTTT. Translating gives CASSLTLDGRELFF.

This clonotype was detected only a few times. The CDR3: CASSRDRGAEQYF. The DNA of the CDR3 is TGTGCCAGCAGCCGGGACAGGGGAGCCGAGCAGTACTTC. V is TRBV2 and J is TRBJ2-7; 10 bases match TRBD1. The CDR3 loop spans 13 amino acids. Per the germline V gene, CDR1 is SNHLY and CDR2 is FYNNEI. V trimming: 6 bases; J trimming: 6 bases; junction bases outside the gene matches: 5.

This clonotype was detected ten times or more. The rearrangement links TRBV24-1 to TRBJ2-1; D might be TRBD1 or TRBD2, each matching 6 bases. Trimming shortened V by 3 bases and J by 8 bases, and 19 bases separated the two germline ends. Germline V gene lookup returns CDR1 KGHDR and CDR2 SFDVKD. CDR3 length equals 16 residues. CDR3 coding DNA: TGTGCCACCAGTGATCCGAAGGGTCAGAGGGGGGATGAGCAGTTCTTC. This sequence encodes CATSDPKGQRGDEQFF.

The V gene is TRBV6-1, the J gene TRBJ2-1; 9 bases fit TRBD2. This CDR3 has 15 residues. The V and J ends lost 8 bases and 4 bases, in that order; junction bases with no gene match: 9. Germline CDR1 is MNHNS and CDR2 is SASEGT. CDR3 loop: CASVGKAGGYNEQFF. DNA of the CDR3: TGTGCCAGCGTCGGAAAAGCGGGGGGATACAATGAGCAGTTCTTC.

This clonotype turned up a few times. The rearrangement uses TRBV4-1 and TRBJ1-1; a weak D match, TRBD1 (5 bases). The V gene's germline CDR1 is MGHRA and CDR2 YSYEKL. With 1 base removed from V and 0 bases from J, the gap between germline ends came to 21 bases. The CDR3 runs 19 residues. The CDR3 spells CASSQVNPGPTYLNTEAFF. The CDR3 DNA follows: TGCGCCAGCAGCCAAGTTAATCCGGGACCGACATATTTGAACACTGAAGCTTTCTTT.

The chain has TRBV19 and TRBJ2-5, with D perhaps TRBD2 (6 bases). CDR1 and CDR2 (germline): LNHDA, SQIVND (reference sequence). V lost 7 bases and J 5 bases, leaving 20 bases between the germline ends. The CDR3 sequence is 15 residues long. CDR3 amino acids: CASTQDYGRWETQYF. For the CDR3, the DNA is TGTGCCAGTACCCAGGACTACGGGCGGTGGGAGACCCAGTACTTC.

This chain uses TRBV19 with TRBJ2-1; 10 bases map to TRBD1. The J segment lost 8 bases and the V segment lost 5 bases, leaving 9 bases of the junction unmatched. CDR3 length: 15 residues. Germline V CDR1 and CDR2: LNHDA, SQIVND (reference sequence). Written as DNA, the CDR3 is TGTGCCAGTAGTCGCTTGGGACAGGGGTACGATGAGCAGTTCTTC. Translated: CASSRLGQGYDEQFF.

V and J are TRBV7-8 and TRBJ2-7; D not certain. CDR1 and CDR2 from the germline V gene are SGHVS and FQNEAQ. Deletions cut 8 bases from V and 0 bases from J, with 14 bases between. The CDR3 is 14 amino acids. The CDR3 DNA is TGTGCCAGCCTGGTCACACTTAACTCCTACGAGCAGTACTTC. It encodes CASLVTLNSYEQYF.